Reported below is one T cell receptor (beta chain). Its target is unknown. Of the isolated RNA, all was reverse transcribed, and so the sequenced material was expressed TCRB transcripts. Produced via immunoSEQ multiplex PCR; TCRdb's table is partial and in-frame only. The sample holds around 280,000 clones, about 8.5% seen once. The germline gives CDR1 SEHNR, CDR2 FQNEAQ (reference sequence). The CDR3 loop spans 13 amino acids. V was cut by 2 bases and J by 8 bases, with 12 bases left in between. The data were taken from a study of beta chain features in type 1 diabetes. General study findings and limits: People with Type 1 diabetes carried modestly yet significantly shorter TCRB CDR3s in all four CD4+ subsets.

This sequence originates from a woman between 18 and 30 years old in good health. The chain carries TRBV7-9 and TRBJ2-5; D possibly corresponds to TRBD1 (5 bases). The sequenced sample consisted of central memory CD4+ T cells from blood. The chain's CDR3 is CASSLTQDSTQYF. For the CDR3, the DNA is TGTGCCAGCAGCTTAACACAGGATTCAACCCAGTACTTC.